The 22 T cell receptor beta chains given below trace back to one sample, sequenced in a study of cytomegalovirus exposure and HLA in healthy donors listed by TCRdb under 2017. The method was the immunoSEQ multiplex PCR assay. Not all clones reach the TCRdb copy of this immuneACCESS table, which keeps in-frame sequences only. Checked studies attribute under half of the gap to unresolved V genes and leave the rest unexplained. The sample contains over 100,000 clones, roughly 87% of them found a single time. The ten most abundant clones make up more than 0.95% of the sample. The specimen sequenced was PBMCs. The receptor set was obtained from a woman aged 18-29 years in good health and CMV-seronegative.

The chain is built from TRBV4-1 and TRBJ2-7; TRBD2 agrees at 7 bases. The CDR3 has 13 residues. Germline assignment: CDR1 MGHRA and CDR2 YSYEKL. Trimming at V came to 4 bases and at J to 0 bases, leaving 0 bases not matched to a gene. CDR3 sequence (DNA): TGCGCCAGCAGCCCGGGGGGCTCCTACGAGCAGTACTTC. It encodes CASSPGGSYEQYF.

J is TRBJ1-1 and V is TRBV5-4, with D hard to call. CDR3 length: 14 amino acids. The germline V gene has CDR1 SGHNT and CDR2 YYREEE (reference sequence). Between the trimmed V and J ends, which lost 2 bases and 0 bases, there was a span of 8 bases. The CDR3 spells CASSFPQMNTEAFF. The CDR3 DNA is TGTGCCAGCAGCTTCCCACAGATGAACACTGAAGCTTTCTTT. Together with reference TRBV5-4 and TRBJ1-1, the CDR3 gives the full variable domain: ETGVTQSPTHLIKTRGQQVTLRCSSQSGHNTVSWYQQALGQGPQFIFQYYREEENGRGNFPPRFSGLQFPNYSSELNVNALELDDSALYLCASSFPQMNTEAFFGQGTRLTVV.

The chain employs TRBV6-5 and TRBJ2-5, with 11 bases aligning to TRBD1. V dropped 6 bases and J dropped 5; count of bases not matched to a gene: 5. CDR1 and CDR2 from the germline V gene are MNHEY and SVGAGI. The CDR3 runs to 14 residues. Here the CDR3 reads CASRRDRGMETQYF. The CDR3 bases are TGTGCCAGCAGGCGGGACAGGGGGATGGAGACCCAGTACTTC.

This clone has a handful of counts. V usage is TRBV10-3 and J usage is TRBJ2-7; D ambiguous. The length of the CDR3 is 14 residues. CDR1 is ENHRY and CDR2 is SYGVKD in the germline V gene. V was shortened by 3 bases and J by 0 bases, with 9 bases between the two germline ends. The DNA for the CDR3 is TGTGCCATCAGTGATTGGAGTTCCTCCTACGAGCAGTACTTC. The encoded protein is CAISDWSSSYEQYF.

This chain links TRBV7-9 with TRBJ1-3; 7 bases align to TRBD1. The CDR3 runs to 16 residues. The germline CDR1 and CDR2 sequences are SEHNR and FQNEAQ (reference sequence). Trimming at V came to 5 bases and at J to 0 bases, leaving 7 bases not matched to a gene. DNA for the CDR3: TGTGCCAGCAGCACTAGACAGGGCAGCTCTGGAAACACCATATATTTT. This encodes CASSTRQGSSGNTIYF.

The V gene is TRBV6-5, the J gene TRBJ1-5, with D perhaps matching TRBD1 (6 bases). The germline V gene encodes CDR1 MNHEY and CDR2 SVGAGI. The germline V and J ends were trimmed by 0 bases and 7 bases, with 7 bases remaining between them. The CDR3 loop spans 13 amino acids. This chain's CDR3 is CASSYSGTQPQHF. CDR3 nucleotide sequence: TGTGCCAGCAGTTACTCAGGGACACAGCCCCAGCATTTT.

The chain links TRBV2 to TRBJ2-3, with TRBD1 matching 7 bases. The CDR3 runs to 15 residues. Germline loops: CDR1 SNHLY, CDR2 FYNNEI. V was pared by 8 bases and J by 0 bases, with 8 bases of the junction left unmatched. The CDR3 coding sequence is TGTGCCAGCCCCCGGGACAGTACTAGCACAGATACGCAGTATTTT. This encodes CASPRDSTSTDTQYF.

V gene TRBV5-6 combines with J gene TRBJ1-1, with 8 bases aligning to TRBD1. The ends lost 0 bases at V and 9 bases at J; junction bases unmatched: 1. Germline V gene lookup returns CDR1 SGHDT and CDR2 YYEEEE. This CDR3 contains 12 residues. This chain's CDR3 is CASSLGTGQAFF. Here the CDR3 DNA reads TGTGCCAGCAGCTTGGGGACAGGGCAAGCTTTCTTT.

The chain has TRBV6-1 and TRBJ1-4, with D perhaps matching TRBD1 (6 bases). V lost 3 bases, J lost 5 bases, and 10 bases lay in between. Germline loops: CDR1 MNHNS, CDR2 SASEGT. This CDR3 is built from 14 residues. The CDR3 protein is CASSDGGPNEKLFF. DNA of the CDR3: TGTGCCAGCAGTGACGGGGGGCCGAATGAAAAACTGTTTTTT.

The chain employs TRBV11-3 and TRBJ2-7; 8 bases map to TRBD1. CDR1 is SGHNT and CDR2 is YENEEA in the germline V gene. CDR3 size: 18 residues. The junction had 22 bases not matched to a gene; V was cut back by 8 bases and J by 4 bases. The CDR3 here is CASPSGRSRRQGQYEQYF. Written as DNA, the CDR3 is TGTGCCAGCCCCTCGGGACGCAGCCGGCGACAGGGGCAATACGAGCAGTACTTC.

CDR3 loop: CASSEVVGQGMGYTF. The CDR3 DNA sequence: TGTGCCAGCAGTGAAGTTGTTGGACAGGGGATGGGTTACACCTTC. This rearrangement joins TRBV6-1 to TRBJ1-2; 9 nucleotides line up with TRBD1. Germline trimming cut 1 base from V and 11 bases from J; bases unmatched to any gene: 11. The CDR3 length is 15 residues. Germline-derived CDR1 and CDR2 are MNHNS and SASEGT.

The chain joins TRBV11-2 to TRBJ2-3; TRBD2 matches 9 bases. Germline V CDR1 and CDR2: SGHAT, FQNNGV. J gave up 3 bases and V 3 bases, and 13 bases lay outside the gene matches. The CDR3 consists of 18 residues. The CDR3 reads CASSFLAGAPYSTDTQYF. DNA for the CDR3: TGTGCCAGCAGCTTCTTAGCGGGGGCCCCCTATTCGACAGATACGCAGTATTTT.

The chain uses TRBV7-2 and TRBJ1-2; 8 nucleotides line up with TRBD1. V lost 5 bases and J lost 2; bases outside the gene matches: 10. CDR3 length equals 16 residues. Germline CDR1 reads SGHTA; CDR2 reads FQGNSA. DNA of the CDR3: TGTGCCAGCAGCACTCACATGACAGGGGTGAACTATGGCTACACCTTC. It translates to CASSTHMTGVNYGYTF.

The CDR3 sequence: CASTQGNRNTEAFF. CDR3 sequence (DNA): TGTGCCAGCACGCAGGGGAACAGGAACACTGAAGCTTTCTTT. This chain joins TRBV13 and TRBJ1-1, with D possibly being TRBD1 (6 bases). Trimming shortened V by 7 bases and J by 1 base, and 13 bases separated the two germline ends. The germline CDR1 and CDR2 sequences are PRHDT and FYEKMQ (reference sequence). This CDR3 has 14 amino acids.

This clone showed up just once. This chain uses TRBV5-4 with TRBJ2-3; TRBD2 agrees at 8 bases. CDR3 length: 15 amino acids. CDR1 is SGHNT and CDR2 is YYREEE in the germline V gene (reference sequence). V dropped 0 bases and J dropped 1; count of bases not matched to a gene: 1. This chain's CDR3 is CASSLAGGGTDTQYF. In DNA, the CDR3 is TGTGCCAGCAGCTTGGCGGGAGGGGGCACAGATACGCAGTATTTT.

The V gene is TRBV9, the J gene TRBJ2-7; 16 positions match TRBD2. Germline V lookup: CDR1 SGDLS, CDR2 YYNGEE. The ends lost 4 bases at V and 0 bases at J; junction bases unmatched: 4. There are 17 residues in the CDR3. The CDR3 nucleotides are TGTGCCAGCAGCCGGGGACTAGCGGGGGGGAGCTCCTACGAGCAGTACTTC. It codes for CASSRGLAGGSSYEQYF. Full variable domain (remainder filled in from reference TRBV9 and TRBJ2-7): DSGVTQTPKHLITATGQRVTLRCSPRSGDLSVYWYQQSLDQGLQFLIQYYNGEERAKGNILERFSAQQFPDLHSELNLSSLELGDSALYFCASSRGLAGGSSYEQYFGPGTRLTVT.

The table lists this clone with a few counts. The chain joins TRBV11-3 to TRBJ2-7; D not resolved. Between the trimmed V and J ends, which lost 5 bases and 7 bases, there was a span of 12 bases. CDR1 is SGHNT, CDR2 YENEEA, per germline. There are 12 residues in the CDR3. The CDR3 nucleotides are TGTGCCAGCAGCCCTCTCTCCGGGGAGCAGTACTTC. It translates to CASSPLSGEQYF.

This clone appeared a single time. V gene TRBV2 combines with J gene TRBJ2-7; a possible D gene is TRBD1 (6 bases). The V gene lost 1 base and the J gene lost 4 bases, with 11 bases spanning the gap. Germline assignment: CDR1 SNHLY and CDR2 FYNNEI. The CDR3 is 14 residues long. CDR3 DNA: TGTGCCAGCAGTGAAGTTCCAGGGGAATACGAGCAGTACTTC. Its protein product is CASSEVPGEYEQYF.

The CDR3, as DNA: TGTGCCAGCACATCCGGGACAGGCAATAATGAAAAACTGTTTTTT. Encoded protein: CASTSGTGNNEKLFF. This rearrangement joins TRBV18 to TRBJ1-4; 8 bases fit TRBD1. The J segment lost 4 bases and the V segment lost 8 bases, leaving 9 bases of the junction unmatched. The CDR3 runs to 15 residues. The germline gives CDR1 KGHSH, CDR2 LQKENI.

The DNA of the CDR3 is TGCGCCAGCAGCCCCAGGGAGGGGATGAACACTGAAGCTTTCTTT. It translates to CASSPREGMNTEAFF. The rearrangement joins TRBV5-1 to TRBJ1-1, with TRBD1 as a possible D gene (5 bases). With 4 bases removed from V and 0 bases from J, the gap between germline ends came to 13 bases. Germline V gene sequence: CDR1 SGHRS, CDR2 YFSETQ. The CDR3 contains 15 residues.

The V call is TRBV19, the J call TRBJ2-7; D is ambiguous. The V end was cut by 1 base, the J end by 3 bases, with 7 bases between. This CDR3 has 13 amino acids. The germline V gene encodes CDR1 LNHDA and CDR2 SQIVND (reference sequence). CDR3 protein: CASSIVGSYEQYF. In DNA, the CDR3 is TGTGCCAGTAGTATAGTTGGCAGCTACGAGCAGTACTTC. Variable domain in full (rest from reference TRBV19 and TRBJ2-7): DGGITQSPKYLFRKEGQNVTLSCEQNLNHDAMYWYRQDPGQGLRLIYYSQIVNDFQKGDIAEGYSVSREKKESFPLTVTSAQKNPTAFYLCASSIVGSYEQYFGPGTRLTVT.

The chain employs TRBV7-6 and TRBJ2-3, with 11 bases aligning to TRBD2. Germline CDR1 and CDR2: SGHVS and FNYEAQ. The CDR3 totals 16 residues. Germline trimming cut 8 bases from V and 1 base from J; bases unmatched to any gene: 8. The CDR3 region has the DNA TGTGCCAGCCTCCGTTATAGCGGGAGGGGCACAGATACGCAGTATTTT. Amino acid sequence: CASLRYSGRGTDTQYF.